This TCR beta chain was captured in a study of T cell changes during pregnancy in multiple sclerosis. Method: immunoSEQ multiplex PCR; TCRdb's copy keeps in-frame clones and lacks some. The table has 35,000 to 40,000 clones, about nine tenths seen once. The CDR3 is made up of 16 amino acids. The ends lost 4 bases at V and 4 bases at J; junction bases unmatched: 11. Germline V gene data show CDR1 as MDHEN and CDR2 as SYDVKM. This specimen consisted of CD4+ T cells from peripheral blood mononuclear cells, obtained after pregnancy. J is TRBJ1-1 and V is TRBV28, with 8 bases lining up with TRBD1. The receptor comes from a female donor in good health, enrolled as a control in a pregnancy study. CDR3 sequence reads: CASSSSAGGAGTEAFF. Here the CDR3 DNA reads TGTGCCAGCAGTTCCTCGGCAGGGGGCGCGGGCACTGAAGCTTTCTTT.